This entry lists 5 T cell receptor beta chains sequenced from one sample in a study of CD8 T cells in ankylosing spondylitis. These receptors' targets are unknown. TCRdb ran MiXCR on the 5' RACE reads and lists one entry per CDR3 protein. Of fewer than 650,000 distinct CDR3 sequences in the sample, about 13% are singletons; the top ten hold about 6.8%. The study's findings and limits: A motif of 7 to 9 highly homologous TCR beta variants was seen as apparently characteristic of ankylosing spondylitis blood.

Sequencing was carried out using blood, either unsorted or a sorted T cell fraction (not recorded which). The receptors derive from a male donor with ankylosing spondylitis.

This clonotype was counted only a few times. The chain links TRBV27 to TRBJ2-7, with D unclear. The CDR3 totals 14 residues. Germline V gives CDR1 MNHEY, CDR2 SMNVEV (reference sequence). V lost 2 bases, J lost 3 bases, and 11 bases lay in between. CDR3: CASSLGSRHYEQYF. CDR3 nucleotide sequence: TGTGCCAGCAGTTTAGGGTCCCGTCACTACGAGCAGTACTTC.

V is TRBV3-1 and J is TRBJ2-7, with TRBD1 identical over 9 bases. V lost 3 bases, J lost 1 base, and 7 bases stayed unmatched. The CDR3 length is 16 residues. Germline V gene sequence: CDR1 LGHDT, CDR2 YNNKEL (reference sequence). The CDR3: CASSHLAGTGSYEQYF. The CDR3 DNA reads TGTGCCAGCAGCCACTTAGCCGGGACAGGGTCCTACGAGCAGTACTTC.

This clonotype was observed many times. V is TRBV24-1 and J is TRBJ2-1; 8 nucleotides line up with TRBD1. The length of the CDR3 is 16 residues. V lost 3 bases to trimming and J lost 9 bases; unmatched junction nucleotides: 12. CDR1 and CDR2 (germline): KGHDR, SFDVKD. This CDR3 is CATSDKNRGKEFEQFF. The CDR3 region has the DNA TGTGCCACCAGTGATAAGAACAGGGGGAAGGAATTTGAGCAGTTCTTC.

The V and J genes are TRBV20-1 and TRBJ2-1; tentatively, D is TRBD1 or TRBD2 (5 bases each). Per the germline V gene, CDR1 is DFQATT and CDR2 is SNEGSKA (reference sequence). V was shortened by 5 bases and J by 1 base, with 15 bases between the two germline ends. CDR3 length equals 15 residues. Written as DNA, the CDR3 is TGCAGTGCTTCGTTGGGGGTGGTTTCCTACAATGAGCAGTTCTTC. Protein: CSASLGVVSYNEQFF.

This clonotype was detected ten times or more. J is TRBJ2-3 and V is TRBV29-1; a possible D gene is TRBD2 (6 bases). Germline-derived CDR1 and CDR2 are SQVTM and ANQGSEA. CDR3 length equals 12 residues. The V end was cut by 6 bases, the J end by 3 bases, with 10 bases between. The CDR3 loop reads CSVGDSTDTQYF. The CDR3 coding sequence is TGCAGCGTAGGGGACTCTACAGATACGCAGTATTTT.